These 8 T cell receptor beta chains were sequenced from one sample in a study of cytomegalovirus exposure and HLA in healthy donors (TCRdb year 2017). Libraries were constructed by the immunoSEQ multiplex PCR assay. For the multiplex PCR, a mixture combining 60 forward primers for TCR Vbeta segments and 13 reverse primers for TCR Jbeta segments was used. TCRdb took this table from immuneACCESS and kept in-frame rearrangements with V and J called. Such tables lack part of the clones; where checked against another copy, unresolved V genes explain under half of the gap, and the rest is unexplained. The sample's records list 200,000 to 250,000 clones. The ten largest make up about 1% of the sample. The sample comprised PBMCs. The receptor set was obtained from a woman in her twenties or thirties in good health and CMV-seropositive.

The V gene is TRBV6-1, the J gene TRBJ2-1; 8 bases agree with TRBD2. The CDR3 is made up of 15 amino acids. From germline, CDR1 is MNHNS and CDR2 SASEGT. V trimming: 2 bases; J trimming: 6 bases; junction bases outside the gene matches: 6. The CDR3 region has the DNA TGTGCCAGCAGTGAACACCAGCGGGGGATCAATGAGCAGTTCTTC. It yields the protein CASSEHQRGINEQFF.

This sequence joins TRBV10-2 and TRBJ1-2; possible D gene TRBD1, 5 bases. The CDR3 runs 14 residues. Germline-derived CDR1 and CDR2 are WSHSY and SAAADI. The ends were cut back, 3 bases at V and 1 base at J, with 9 bases in the middle. The DNA for the CDR3 is TGCGCCAGCAGTGACCAGCAGGGTAACTATGGCTACACCTTC. As protein: CASSDQQGNYGYTF.

The J gene is TRBJ1-2, the V gene TRBV5-5; TRBD1 matches at 10 bases. Germline lookup yields CDR1 SGHKS and CDR2 YYEKEE (reference sequence). The V and J ends lost 1 base and 3 bases, in that order; junction bases with no gene match: 9. The CDR3 consists of 17 residues. The CDR3, as DNA: TGTGCCAGCAGCTTGAGAGGGACAGGGGTCCCCCACTATGGCTACACCTTC. It yields the protein CASSLRGTGVPHYGYTF.

The chain has TRBV19 and TRBJ2-3, with D uncertain. The CDR3 length is 13 residues. The germline CDR1 and CDR2 sequences are LNHDA and SQIVND (reference sequence). Trimming cost V 9 bases and J 1 base, with 11 bases left between them. The CDR3, as DNA: TGTGCCAGCAGACTCCCTGGCACAGATACGCAGTATTTT. This sequence encodes CASRLPGTDTQYF. Looking up the rest from reference TRBV19 and TRBJ2-3 gives the full variable domain: DGGITQSPKYLFRKEGQNVTLSCEQNLNHDAMYWYRQDPGQGLRLIYYSQIVNDFQKGDIAEGYSVSREKKESFPLTVTSAQKNPTAFYLCASRLPGTDTQYFGPGTRLTVL.

The chain carries TRBV11-2 and TRBJ1-2; D is possibly TRBD1 (5 bases). Germline lookup yields CDR1 SGHAT and CDR2 FQNNGV. CDR3 length: 16 residues. Trimming shortened V by 3 bases and J by 4 bases, and 18 bases separated the two germline ends. The CDR3 loop is CASSFLQGPTRYGYTF. CDR3 sequence (DNA): TGTGCCAGCAGCTTCCTCCAGGGTCCTACTCGCTATGGCTACACCTTC. The whole variable domain, filled in from reference TRBV11-2 and TRBJ1-2, reads EAGVAQSPRYKIIEKRQSVAFWCNPISGHATLYWYQQILGQGPKLLIQFQNNGVVDDSQLPKDRFSAERLKGVDSTLKIQPAKLEDSAVYLCASSFLQGPTRYGYTFGSGTRLTVV.

J is TRBJ1-1 and V is TRBV19; 7 bases align to TRBD1. V shed 5 bases and J 4 bases; nucleotides not matched to a gene: 7. CDR1 LNHDA and CDR2 SQIVND come from the germline V gene (reference sequence). The CDR3 consists of 14 residues. CDR3 nucleotides: TGTGCCAGTAGTTTCGGACAGGCTGCCACTGAAGCTTTCTTT. This sequence encodes CASSFGQAATEAFF.

The rearrangement uses TRBV5-4 and TRBJ1-6; D gene ambiguous. CDR1 is SGHNT and CDR2 is YYREEE in the germline V gene (reference sequence). Between the trimmed V and J ends, which lost 4 bases and 7 bases, there was a span of 12 bases. The CDR3 totals 14 residues. In nucleotides, the CDR3 is TGTGCCAGCAGCCTCGGTATCACGAATTCACCCCTCCACTTT. As protein: CASSLGITNSPLHF.

J is TRBJ2-7 and V is TRBV2; 10 positions agree with TRBD1. Germline loops: CDR1 SNHLY, CDR2 FYNNEI. V was pared by 7 bases and J by 7 bases, with 10 bases of the junction left unmatched. The CDR3 runs 14 residues. The CDR3 DNA reads TGTGCCAGCACTCAAAGACAGGGGGCTGGGGAGCAGTACTTC. This translates into CASTQRQGAGEQYF.